The clone carrying this TCR beta chain was seen more than once but under ten times. The antigen is not known. The data are from a study of T-cell reconstitution after alpha-beta-depleted transplantation in children. Study-wide results and caveats: At the one-year point after transplant, T-cell counts and TCRbeta diversity were found to come mostly from T cells that had been newly produced. Expanded graft clones, several hundred of them, were reportedly the source of alpha-beta T cells about two months after transplant. TCRbeta diversity was high at day 60 in some patients (a result of surviving recipient T cells and thymic progenitors).

A library of TCRbeta sequences, prepared with unique molecular identifiers, was generated. TCRdb called the PCR reads again in MiXCR, with one record for every CDR3 protein. Of approximately 82,000 distinct CDR3 sequences detected, 15% to 17% appear once; the ten largest clones hold about 19%. From germline, CDR1 is SGHTA and CDR2 FQGNSA. There are 16 residues in the CDR3. The ends were cut back, 4 bases at V and 3 bases at J, with 16 bases in the middle. Sequenced material: PBMCs, mostly from graft donor cells, taken 180 days after TCRalphabeta/CD19-depleted stem cell transplant. This chain links TRBV7-2 with TRBJ1-5; TRBD1 might be the D (5 bases). The sequence was obtained from a male patient aged 2-15 years who had a stem cell transplant for acute lymphoblastic leukemia, so the T cells may come from the graft donor. The DNA of the CDR3 is TGTGCCAGCAGCTCGGGACGGATAAGGACCAATCAGCCCCAGCATTTT. Its translation: CASSSGRIRTNQPQHF.